This is a list of T cell receptor beta chains from one sample in a study of T cells in Graves' hyperthyroidism and ophthalmopathy. Each CDR3 protein is one row after TCRdb ran MiXCR on the multiplex PCR reads. The sample lists approximately 400,000 distinct CDR3 sequences; roughly 14% were seen once. The specimen sequenced was blood. Receptors were obtained from a woman in her fifties or sixties with Graves' hyperthyroidism. The CDR3 runs from the conserved cysteine through the conserved F or W. D genes are given only for firm matches. Not every row has a clone size; where given, it reads once, few, many or a size class.

TRBV7-2	TRBD1	TRBJ2-1	-	CASSLGRTGGDEQFF	TGTGCCAGCAGCTTGGGCCGGACAGGGGGCGATGAGCAGTTCTTC
TRBV5-1	-	TRBJ1-3	few	CASSLSPQIAGNTIYF	TGCGCCAGCAGCTTGTCGCCACAGATTGCTGGAAACACCATATATTTT
TRBV20-1	-	TRBJ1-1	-	CSARSPGRNTEAFF	TGCAGTGCTAGGTCTCCGGGTCGTAACACTGAAGCTTTCTTT
TRBV7-2	-	TRBJ2-1	-	CASSLAGGFYNEQFF	TGTGCCAGCAGCTTAGCGGGAGGCTTCTACAATGAGCAGTTCTTC
TRBV7-8	-	TRBJ1-1	few	CASSLVGRGQTEAFF	TGTGCCAGCAGCTTAGTTGGCAGGGGACAAACTGAAGCTTTCTTT
TRBV5-1	TRBD2	TRBJ2-1	many	CASSLVSGGPHNEQFF	TGCGCCAGCAGCTTGGTTTCGGGAGGGCCCCACAATGAGCAGTTCTTC
TRBV7-9	-	TRBJ2-2	many	CASRDSANTGELFF	TGTGCCAGCAGGGACAGTGCGAACACCGGGGAGCTGTTTTTT
TRBV7-2	-	TRBJ2-1	many	CASSARNAGEQFF	TGTGCCAGCAGCGCCAGAAATGCTGGTGAGCAGTTCTTC
TRBV11-2	TRBD2	TRBJ2-1	many	CASSLSSGRYNEQFF	TGTGCCAGCAGCTTATCAAGCGGGAGGTACAATGAGCAGTTCTTC
TRBV2	-	TRBJ1-5	many	CASRGNSNQPQHF	TGTGCCAGCCGGGGTAATAGCAATCAGCCCCAGCATTTT
TRBV28	-	TRBJ2-7	few	CASLGRIGHEQYF	TGTGCCAGCTTAGGACGGATCGGGCACGAGCAGTACTTC
TRBV24-1	-	TRBJ2-7	-	CATSDPPDSYEQYF	TGTGCCACCAGTGATCCGCCGGACAGTTACGAGCAGTACTTC
TRBV5-1	TRBD2	TRBJ2-1	few	CASSAGLAESYNEQFF	TGCGCCAGCAGCGCCGGACTAGCGGAAAGCTACAATGAGCAGTTCTTC
TRBV11-2	-	TRBJ2-7	many	CASSLLRGRAEQYF	TGTGCCAGCAGCTTACTGAGGGGAAGGGCGGAGCAGTACTTC
TRBV19	-	TRBJ1-6	few	CASTPQGFGSPLHF	TGTGCCAGTACTCCTCAGGGGTTTGGTTCACCCCTCCACTTT
TRBV18	-	TRBJ2-5	-	CASSPPSQQETQYF	TGTGCCAGCTCACCACCTTCTCAGCAAGAGACCCAGTACTTC
TRBV7-9	TRBD2	TRBJ2-7	-	CASSPHSGSSYEQYF	TGTGCCAGCAGCCCTCACAGCGGGAGTTCCTACGAGCAGTACTTC
TRBV5-1	-	TRBJ2-7	-	CASSLWGYGYEQYF	TGTGCCAGCAGCTTATGGGGATACGGCTACGAGCAGTACTTC
TRBV27	TRBD2	TRBJ2-7	-	CASRTGTRTYEQYF	TGTGCCAGCAGAACCGGGACTAGAACCTACGAGCAGTACTTC
TRBV11-3	-	TRBJ2-3	many	CASSPWGPSTTDTQYF	TGTGCCAGCAGCCCATGGGGACCATCGACCACAGATACGCAGTATTTT
TRBV6-1	TRBD2	TRBJ2-3	many	CASSGTSGNYQYTQYF	TGTGCCAGCAGTGGGACTAGCGGGAACTACCAGTATACGCAGTATTTT
TRBV6-1	-	TRBJ2-1	once	CASSPTPDSSDEQFF	TGTGCCAGCAGTCCCACTCCGGACAGTTCCGATGAGCAGTTCTTC